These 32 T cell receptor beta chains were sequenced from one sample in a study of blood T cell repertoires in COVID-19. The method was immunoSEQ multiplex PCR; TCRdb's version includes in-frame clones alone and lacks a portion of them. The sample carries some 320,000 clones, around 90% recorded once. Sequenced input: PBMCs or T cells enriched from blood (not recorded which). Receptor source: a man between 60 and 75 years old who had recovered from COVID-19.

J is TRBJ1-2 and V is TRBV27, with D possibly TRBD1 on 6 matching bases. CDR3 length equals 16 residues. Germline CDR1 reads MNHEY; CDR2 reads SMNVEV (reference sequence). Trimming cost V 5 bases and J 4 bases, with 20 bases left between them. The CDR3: CASSPRGQSDTYGYTF. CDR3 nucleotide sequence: TGTGCCAGCAGTCCTAGAGGACAGAGCGATACCTATGGCTACACCTTC.

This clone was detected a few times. This CDR3 reads CATSEPGGQGAPGNTIYF. For the CDR3, the DNA is TGTGCCACCAGTGAACCTGGGGGACAGGGGGCGCCTGGAAACACCATATATTTT. The chain has TRBV24-1 and TRBJ1-3; 12 nucleotides match TRBD1. The CDR3 is 18 amino acids. Germline CDR1 is KGHDR and CDR2 is SFDVKD. V dropped 4 bases and J dropped 2; count of bases not matched to a gene: 8.

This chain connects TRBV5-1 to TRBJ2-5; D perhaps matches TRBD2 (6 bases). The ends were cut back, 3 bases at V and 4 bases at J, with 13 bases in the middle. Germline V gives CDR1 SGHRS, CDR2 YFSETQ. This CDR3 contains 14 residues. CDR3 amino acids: CASSSGTSPETQYF. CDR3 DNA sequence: TGCGCCAGCAGCTCGGGTACTAGCCCAGAGACCCAGTACTTC.

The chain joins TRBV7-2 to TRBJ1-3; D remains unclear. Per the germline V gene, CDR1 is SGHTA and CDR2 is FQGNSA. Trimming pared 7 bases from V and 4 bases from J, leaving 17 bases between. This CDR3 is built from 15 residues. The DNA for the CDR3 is TGTGCCAGCAACCCAAGTAGTCCCTACGGAAACACCATATATTTT. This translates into CASNPSSPYGNTIYF.

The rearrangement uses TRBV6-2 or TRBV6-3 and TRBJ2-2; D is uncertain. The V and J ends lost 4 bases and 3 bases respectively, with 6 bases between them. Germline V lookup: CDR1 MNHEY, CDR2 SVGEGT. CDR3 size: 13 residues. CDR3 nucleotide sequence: TGTGCCAGCAGTTTCCTCTACACCGGGGAGCTGTTTTTT. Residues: CASSFLYTGELFF.

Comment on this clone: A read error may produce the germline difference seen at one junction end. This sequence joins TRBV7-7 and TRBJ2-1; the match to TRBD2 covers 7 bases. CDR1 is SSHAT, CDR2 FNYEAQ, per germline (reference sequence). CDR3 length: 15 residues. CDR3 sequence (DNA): TGTGCTAGCAGCTTAGATTGGGGGGGAGCGGCTGAGCAGTTCTTC. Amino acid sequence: CASSLDWGGAAEQFF. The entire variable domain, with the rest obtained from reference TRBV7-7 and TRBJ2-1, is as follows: GAGVSQSPRYKVTKRGQDVTLRCDPISSHATLYWYQQALGQGPEFLTYFNYEAQPDKSGLPSDRFSAERPEGSISTLTIQRTEQRDSAMYRCASSLDWGGAAEQFFGPGTRLTVL.

The CDR3 sequence: CASSLLTEQETQYF. In nucleotides, the CDR3 is TGTGCCAGCAGTCTATTAACGGAGCAAGAGACCCAGTACTTC. This chain uses TRBV28 with TRBJ2-5; D ambiguous. The V gene lost 5 bases and the J gene lost 2 bases, with 12 bases spanning the gap. The CDR3 covers 14 residues. The germline gives CDR1 MDHEN, CDR2 SYDVKM.

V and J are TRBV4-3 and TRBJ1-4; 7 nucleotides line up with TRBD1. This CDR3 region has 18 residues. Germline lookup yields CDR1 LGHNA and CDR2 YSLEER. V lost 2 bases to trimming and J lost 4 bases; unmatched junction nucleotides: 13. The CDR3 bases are TGCGCCAGCAGCCAACTGAGTCTAGGGGACAGACGTAATGAAAAACTGTTTTTT. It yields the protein CASSQLSLGDRRNEKLFF.

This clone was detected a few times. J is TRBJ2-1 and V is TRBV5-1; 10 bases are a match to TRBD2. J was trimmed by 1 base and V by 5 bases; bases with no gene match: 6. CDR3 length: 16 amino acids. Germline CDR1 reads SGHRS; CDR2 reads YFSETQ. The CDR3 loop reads CASRPSSGGSYNEQFF. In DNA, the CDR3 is TGCGCCAGCAGACCGTCTAGCGGGGGTTCCTACAATGAGCAGTTCTTC.

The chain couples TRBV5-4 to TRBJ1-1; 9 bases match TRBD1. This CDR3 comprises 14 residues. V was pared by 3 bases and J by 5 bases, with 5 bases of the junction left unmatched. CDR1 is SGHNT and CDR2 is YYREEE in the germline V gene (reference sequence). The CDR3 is CASSWTGERTEAFF. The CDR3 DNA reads TGTGCCAGCAGCTGGACAGGGGAAAGGACTGAAGCTTTCTTT. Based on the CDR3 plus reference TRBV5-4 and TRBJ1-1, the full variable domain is ETGVTQSPTHLIKTRGQQVTLRCSSQSGHNTVSWYQQALGQGPQFIFQYYREEENGRGNFPPRFSGLQFPNYSSELNVNALELDDSALYLCASSWTGERTEAFFGQGTRLTVV.

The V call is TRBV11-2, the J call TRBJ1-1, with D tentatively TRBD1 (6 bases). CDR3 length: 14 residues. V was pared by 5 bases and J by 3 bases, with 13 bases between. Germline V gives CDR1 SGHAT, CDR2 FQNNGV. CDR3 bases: TGTGCCAGCAGCCTATTGGGGGCAGACACTGAAGCTTTCTTT. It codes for CASSLLGADTEAFF.

CDR3 DNA sequence: TGTGCCAGCGGAAGAGGACTGCCCTACGAGCAGTACTTC. Translation gives CASGRGLPYEQYF. The chain couples TRBV11-2 to TRBJ2-7, with a possible D match to TRBD2 (5 bases). Deletions cut 8 bases from V and 2 bases from J, with 13 bases between. Germline V CDR1 and CDR2: SGHAT, FQNNGV. The CDR3 totals 13 residues.

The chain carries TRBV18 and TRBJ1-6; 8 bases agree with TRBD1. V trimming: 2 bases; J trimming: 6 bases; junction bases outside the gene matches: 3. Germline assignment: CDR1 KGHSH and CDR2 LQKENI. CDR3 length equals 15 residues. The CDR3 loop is CASSPSQGGNSPLHF. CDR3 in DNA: TGTGCCAGCTCACCATCACAGGGGGGTAATTCACCCCTCCACTTT.

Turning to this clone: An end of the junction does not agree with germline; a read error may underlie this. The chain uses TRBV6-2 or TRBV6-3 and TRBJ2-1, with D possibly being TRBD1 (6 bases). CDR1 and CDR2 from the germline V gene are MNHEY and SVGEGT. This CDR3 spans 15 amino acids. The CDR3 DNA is TGTGCCAGCAGTCACTCGGGACAACAAAACAATGAGCAGTTCTTC. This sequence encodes CASSHSGQQNNEQFF.

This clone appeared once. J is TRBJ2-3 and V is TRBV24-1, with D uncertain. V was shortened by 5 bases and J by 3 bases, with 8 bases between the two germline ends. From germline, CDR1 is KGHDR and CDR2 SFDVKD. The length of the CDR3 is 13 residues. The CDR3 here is CATSGTGTDTQYF. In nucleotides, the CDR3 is TGTGCCACCAGTGGTACGGGTACAGATACGCAGTATTTT.

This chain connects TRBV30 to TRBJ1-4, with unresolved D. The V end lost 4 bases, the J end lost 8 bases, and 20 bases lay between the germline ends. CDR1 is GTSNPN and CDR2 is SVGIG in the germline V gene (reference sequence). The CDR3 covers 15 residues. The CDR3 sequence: CAWTFPGILREKLFF. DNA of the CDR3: TGTGCCTGGACCTTCCCGGGGATTCTACGAGAAAAACTGTTTTTT. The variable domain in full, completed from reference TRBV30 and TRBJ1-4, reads SQTIHQWPATLVQPVGSPLSLECTVEGTSNPNLYWYRQAAGRGLQLLFYSVGIGQISSEVPQNLSASRPQDRQFILSSKKLLLSDSGFYLCAWTFPGILREKLFFGSGTQLSVL.

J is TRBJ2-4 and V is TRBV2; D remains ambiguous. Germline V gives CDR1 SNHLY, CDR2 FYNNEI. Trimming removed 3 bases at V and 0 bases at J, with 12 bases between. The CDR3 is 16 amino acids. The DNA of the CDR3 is TGTGCCAGCAGTGACATCTCGGCGGTAGCCAAAAACATTCAGTACTTC. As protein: CASSDISAVAKNIQYF.

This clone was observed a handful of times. The CDR3 here is CASSIGGLAGDSYEQYF. The CDR3 DNA sequence: TGTGCCAGTAGTATAGGCGGACTAGCGGGGGACTCCTACGAGCAGTACTTC. This chain links TRBV19 with TRBJ2-7; 13 bases are a match to TRBD2. The junction had 3 bases not matched to a gene; V was cut back by 1 base and J by 0 bases. The germline gives CDR1 LNHDA, CDR2 SQIVND (reference sequence). This CDR3 has 17 residues.

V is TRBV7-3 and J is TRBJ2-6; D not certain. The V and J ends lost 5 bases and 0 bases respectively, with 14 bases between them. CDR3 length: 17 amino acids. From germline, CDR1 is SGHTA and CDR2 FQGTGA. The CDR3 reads CASSKSGPGSGANVLTF. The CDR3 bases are TGTGCCAGCAGCAAATCGGGTCCTGGCTCTGGGGCCAACGTCCTGACTTTC.

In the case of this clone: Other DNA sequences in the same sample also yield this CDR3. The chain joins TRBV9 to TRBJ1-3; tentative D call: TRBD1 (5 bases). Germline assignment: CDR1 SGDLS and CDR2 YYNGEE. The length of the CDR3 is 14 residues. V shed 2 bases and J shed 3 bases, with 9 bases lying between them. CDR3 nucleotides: TGTGCCAGCAGCGTTCAGGGTTTTGGAAACACCATATATTTT. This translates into CASSVQGFGNTIYF. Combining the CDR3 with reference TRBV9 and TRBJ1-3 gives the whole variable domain DSGVTQTPKHLITATGQRVTLRCSPRSGDLSVYWYQQSLDQGLQFLIQYYNGEERAKGNILERFSAQQFPDLHSELNLSSLELGDSALYFCASSVQGFGNTIYFGEGSWLTVV.

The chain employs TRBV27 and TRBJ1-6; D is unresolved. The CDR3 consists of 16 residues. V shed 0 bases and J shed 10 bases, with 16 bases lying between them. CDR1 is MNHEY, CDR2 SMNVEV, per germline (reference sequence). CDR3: CASSLSSELFGSPLHF. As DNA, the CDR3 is TGTGCCAGCAGTTTATCGAGCGAGTTGTTTGGGTCACCCCTCCACTTT.

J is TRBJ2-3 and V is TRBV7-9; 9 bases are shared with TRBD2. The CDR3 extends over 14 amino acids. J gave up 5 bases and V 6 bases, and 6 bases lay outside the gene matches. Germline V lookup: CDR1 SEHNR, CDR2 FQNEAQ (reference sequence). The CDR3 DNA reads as TGTGCCAGCAGTCGTAGCGGGAGCGTAGATACGCAGTATTTT. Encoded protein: CASSRSGSVDTQYF.

The CDR3 reads CASSLRDSLAEQFF. In nucleotides, the CDR3 is TGTGCCAGCAGCCTCCGGGACTCCCTGGCTGAGCAGTTCTTC. The chain carries TRBV7-3 and TRBJ2-1, with a weak D call TRBD2 (6 bases). In germline, CDR1 is SGHTA, CDR2 FQGTGA. The CDR3 is 14 amino acids. Trimming cost V 5 bases and J 9 bases, with 17 bases left between them.

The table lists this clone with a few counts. The CDR3 loop is CASKASGSSYEQYF. In DNA form, the CDR3 reads TGTGCCAGCAAGGCTAGCGGGAGCTCCTACGAGCAGTACTTC. This chain connects TRBV2 to TRBJ2-7, with 10 nucleotides matching TRBD2. The ends lost 7 bases at V and 0 bases at J; junction bases unmatched: 3. CDR1 SNHLY and CDR2 FYNNEI come from the germline V gene. CDR3 size: 14 residues.

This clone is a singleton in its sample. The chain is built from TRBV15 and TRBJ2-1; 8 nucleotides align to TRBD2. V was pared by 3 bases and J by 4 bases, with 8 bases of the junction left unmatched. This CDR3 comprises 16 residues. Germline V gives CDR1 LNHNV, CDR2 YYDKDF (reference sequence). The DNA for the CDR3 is TGTGCCACCAGCAGGGATCCTACGGGGGGGTACAATGAGCAGTTCTTC. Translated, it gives CATSRDPTGGYNEQFF.

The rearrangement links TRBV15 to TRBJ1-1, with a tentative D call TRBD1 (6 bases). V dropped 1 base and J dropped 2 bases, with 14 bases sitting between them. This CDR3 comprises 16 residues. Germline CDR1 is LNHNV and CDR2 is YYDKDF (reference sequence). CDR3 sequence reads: CATSRGLQGINTEAFF. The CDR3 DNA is TGTGCCACCAGCAGAGGCCTCCAGGGGATTAACACTGAAGCTTTCTTT.

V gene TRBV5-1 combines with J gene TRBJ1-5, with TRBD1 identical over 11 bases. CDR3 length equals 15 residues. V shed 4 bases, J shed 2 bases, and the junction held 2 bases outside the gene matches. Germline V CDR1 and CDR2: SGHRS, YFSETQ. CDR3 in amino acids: CASSRTGGGNQPQHF. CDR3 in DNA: TGCGCCAGCAGCCGGACAGGGGGCGGCAATCAGCCCCAGCATTTT.

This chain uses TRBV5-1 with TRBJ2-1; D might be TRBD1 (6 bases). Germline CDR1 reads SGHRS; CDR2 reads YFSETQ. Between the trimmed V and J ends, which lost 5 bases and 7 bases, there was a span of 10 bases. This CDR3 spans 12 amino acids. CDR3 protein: CASRQGSNEQFF. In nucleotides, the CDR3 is TGCGCCAGCAGGCAGGGGTCAAATGAGCAGTTCTTC.

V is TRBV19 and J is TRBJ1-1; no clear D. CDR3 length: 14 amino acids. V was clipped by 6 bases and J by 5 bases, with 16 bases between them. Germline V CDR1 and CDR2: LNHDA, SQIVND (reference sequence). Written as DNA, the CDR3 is TGTGCCAGTAGCTTCCCCACTAAAATGACTGAAGCTTTCTTT. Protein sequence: CASSFPTKMTEAFF.

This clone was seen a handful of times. CDR3 DNA sequence: TGTGCCAGCAGCTCGACGCGGACCGGGGAGCTGTTTTTT. Protein sequence: CASSSTRTGELFF. The chain is built from TRBV7-9 and TRBJ2-2, with D uncertain. Deletions cut 4 bases from V and 5 bases from J, with 8 bases between. CDR3 length equals 13 residues. The germline gives CDR1 SEHNR, CDR2 FQNEAQ (reference sequence). The variable domain in full, completed from reference TRBV7-9 and TRBJ2-2, reads DTGVSQNPRHKITKRGQNVTFRCDPISEHNRLYWYRQTLGQGPEFLTYFQNEAQLEKSRLLSDRFSAERPKGSFSTLEIQRTEQGDSAMYLCASSSTRTGELFFGEGSRLTVL.

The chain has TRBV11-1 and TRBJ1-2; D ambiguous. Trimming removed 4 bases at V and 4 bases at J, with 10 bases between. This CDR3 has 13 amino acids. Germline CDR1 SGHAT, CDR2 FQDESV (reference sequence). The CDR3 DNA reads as TGTGCCAGCAGCTCCGGGAGTTTCTATGGCTACACCTTC. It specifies CASSSGSFYGYTF.

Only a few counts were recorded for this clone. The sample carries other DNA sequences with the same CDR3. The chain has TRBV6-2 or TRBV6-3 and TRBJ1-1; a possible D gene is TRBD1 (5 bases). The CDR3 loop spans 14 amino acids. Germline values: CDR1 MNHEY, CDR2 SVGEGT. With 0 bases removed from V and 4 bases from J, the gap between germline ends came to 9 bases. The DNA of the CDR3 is TGTGCCAGCAGTTACTCAACCAGGGCCACTGAAGCTTTCTTT. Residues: CASSYSTRATEAFF.